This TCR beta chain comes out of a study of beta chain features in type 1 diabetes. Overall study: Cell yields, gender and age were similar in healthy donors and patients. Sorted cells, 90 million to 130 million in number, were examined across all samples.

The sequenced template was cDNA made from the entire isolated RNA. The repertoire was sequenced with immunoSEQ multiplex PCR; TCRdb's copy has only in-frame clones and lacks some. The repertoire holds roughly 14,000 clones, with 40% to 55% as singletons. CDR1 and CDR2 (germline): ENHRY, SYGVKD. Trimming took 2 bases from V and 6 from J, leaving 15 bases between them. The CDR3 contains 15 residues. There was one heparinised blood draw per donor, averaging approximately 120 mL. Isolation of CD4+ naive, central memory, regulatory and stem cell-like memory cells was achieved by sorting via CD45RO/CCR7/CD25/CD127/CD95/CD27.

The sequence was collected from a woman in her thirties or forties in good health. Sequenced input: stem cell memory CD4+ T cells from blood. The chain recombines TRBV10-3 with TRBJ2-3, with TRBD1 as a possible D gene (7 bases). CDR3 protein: CAISETRQGGDTQYF. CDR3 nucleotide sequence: TGTGCCATCAGTGAGACCCGACAGGGAGGCGATACGCAGTATTTT.